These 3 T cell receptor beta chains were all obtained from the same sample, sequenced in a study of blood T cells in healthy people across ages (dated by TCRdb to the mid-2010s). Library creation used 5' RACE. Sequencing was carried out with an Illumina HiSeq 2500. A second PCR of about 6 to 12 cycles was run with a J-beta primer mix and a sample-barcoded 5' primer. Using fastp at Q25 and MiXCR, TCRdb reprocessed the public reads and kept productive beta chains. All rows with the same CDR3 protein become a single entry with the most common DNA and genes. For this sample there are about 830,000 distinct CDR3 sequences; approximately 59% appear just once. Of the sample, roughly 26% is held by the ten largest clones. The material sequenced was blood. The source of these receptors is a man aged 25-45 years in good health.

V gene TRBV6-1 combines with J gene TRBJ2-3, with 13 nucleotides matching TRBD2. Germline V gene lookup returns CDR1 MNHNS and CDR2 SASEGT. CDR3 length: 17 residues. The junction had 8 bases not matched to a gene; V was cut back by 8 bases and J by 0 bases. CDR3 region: CASLLGGLAGSTDTQYF. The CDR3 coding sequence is TGTGCCAGCCTCTTAGGGGGACTAGCGGGAAGCACAGATACGCAGTATTTT.

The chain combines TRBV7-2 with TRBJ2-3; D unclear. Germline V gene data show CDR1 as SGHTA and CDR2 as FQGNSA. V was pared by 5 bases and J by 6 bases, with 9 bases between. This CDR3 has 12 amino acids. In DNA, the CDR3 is TGTGCCAGCAGCACCCGGGCGGATACGCAGTATTTT. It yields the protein CASSTRADTQYF. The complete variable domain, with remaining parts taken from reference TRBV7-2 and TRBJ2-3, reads GAGVSQSPSNKVTEKGKDVELRCDPISGHTALYWYRQSLGQGLEFLIYFQGNSAPDKSGLPSDRFSAERTGGSVSTLTIQRTQQEDSAVYLCASSTRADTQYFGPGTRLTVL.

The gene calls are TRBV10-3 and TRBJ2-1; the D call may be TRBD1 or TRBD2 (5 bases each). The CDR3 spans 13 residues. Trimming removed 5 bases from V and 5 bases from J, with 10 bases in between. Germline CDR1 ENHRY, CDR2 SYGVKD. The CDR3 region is CAISFQGDNEQFF. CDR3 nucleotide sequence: TGTGCCATCAGTTTCCAGGGAGACAATGAGCAGTTCTTC.